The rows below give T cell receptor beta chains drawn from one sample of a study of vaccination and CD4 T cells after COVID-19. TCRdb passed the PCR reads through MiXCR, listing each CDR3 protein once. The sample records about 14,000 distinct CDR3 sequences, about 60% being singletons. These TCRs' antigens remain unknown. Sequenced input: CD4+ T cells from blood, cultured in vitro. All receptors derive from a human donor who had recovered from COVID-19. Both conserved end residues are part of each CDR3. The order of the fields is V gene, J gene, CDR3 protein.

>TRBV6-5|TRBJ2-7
CASSYSGLPTYEQYF
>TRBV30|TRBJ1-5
CAWSSGGSQPQHF
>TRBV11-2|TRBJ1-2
CASSLRGNYGYTF
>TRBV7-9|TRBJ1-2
CASSLDTGVNYGYTF
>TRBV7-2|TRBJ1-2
CTSSPGGRVLYGYTF
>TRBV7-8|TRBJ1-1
CASSLVPTEAFF
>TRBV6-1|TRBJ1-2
CASRLPGQGGGYTF
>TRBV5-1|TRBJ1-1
CASSLASDIGAFF
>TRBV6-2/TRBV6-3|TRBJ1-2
CATERDRGHLSGYTF
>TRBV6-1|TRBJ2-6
CASSEWDTVGANVLTF
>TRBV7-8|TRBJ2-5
CASSLGQGERETQYF
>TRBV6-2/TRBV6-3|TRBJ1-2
CASSRAAKERGYTF
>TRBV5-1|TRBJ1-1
CASSVGTKNTEAFF
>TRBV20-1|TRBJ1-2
CSAPDLQGYGYTF
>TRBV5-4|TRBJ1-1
CASSLDRVRHTEAFF
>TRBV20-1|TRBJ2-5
CSANRGPQAETQYF
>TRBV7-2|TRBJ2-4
CASSWDRLAKNIQYF
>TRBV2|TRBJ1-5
CASSENISNQPQHF
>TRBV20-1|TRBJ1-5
CSARDRSRTLYSNQPQHF
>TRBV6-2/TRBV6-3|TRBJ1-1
CASSRQGRHAFF
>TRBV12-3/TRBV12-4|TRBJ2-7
CASSPDSHSYEQYF
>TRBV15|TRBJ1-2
CATSRDPTGGYGYTF
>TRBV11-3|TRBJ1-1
CASSQATDTEAFF
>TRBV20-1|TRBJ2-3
CSAQMGQGAISSDTQYF
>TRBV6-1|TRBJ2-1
CASSRRLAGRGEQFF
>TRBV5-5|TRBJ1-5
CASSSGGNSNQPQHF
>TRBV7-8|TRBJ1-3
CASSTQGSGNTIYF
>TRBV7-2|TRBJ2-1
CASSPAGAFNEQFF
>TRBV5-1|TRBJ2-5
CASSSRQDQETQYF
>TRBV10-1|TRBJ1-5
CASSEVWQGVISNQPQHF
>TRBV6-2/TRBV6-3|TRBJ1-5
CASSYSVGGNQPQHF
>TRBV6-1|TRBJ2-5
CASSRTGTSGAQETQYF
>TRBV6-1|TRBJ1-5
CASSIQGGGQPQHF
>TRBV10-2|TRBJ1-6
CASTGETNSPLHF
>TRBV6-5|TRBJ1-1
CASRYDTEAFF
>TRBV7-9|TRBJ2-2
CASSLNGANTGELFF
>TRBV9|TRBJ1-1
CASSGRTVNTEAFF
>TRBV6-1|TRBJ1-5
CASSGSTGSNQPQHF
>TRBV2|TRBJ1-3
CAGSENTGNTIYF
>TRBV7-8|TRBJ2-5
CASSRVETQYF
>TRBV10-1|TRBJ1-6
CASSETVNSPLHF